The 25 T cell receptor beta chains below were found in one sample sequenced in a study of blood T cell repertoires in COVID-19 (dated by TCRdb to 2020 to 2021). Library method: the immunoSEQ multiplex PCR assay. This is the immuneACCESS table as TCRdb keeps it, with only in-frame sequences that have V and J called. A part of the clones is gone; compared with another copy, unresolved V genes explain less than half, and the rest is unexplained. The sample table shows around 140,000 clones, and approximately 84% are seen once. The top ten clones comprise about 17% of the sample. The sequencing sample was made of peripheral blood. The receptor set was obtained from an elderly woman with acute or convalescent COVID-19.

This CDR3 is CSVRHMNTEAFF. The CDR3 DNA sequence: TGCAGCGTGCGACACATGAACACTGAAGCTTTCTTT. V gene TRBV29-1 combines with J gene TRBJ1-1; D remains ambiguous. Looked up from germline, CDR1 is SQVTM and CDR2 is ANQGSEA. V was cut by 6 bases and J by 0 bases, with 8 bases left in between. The CDR3 runs to 12 residues.

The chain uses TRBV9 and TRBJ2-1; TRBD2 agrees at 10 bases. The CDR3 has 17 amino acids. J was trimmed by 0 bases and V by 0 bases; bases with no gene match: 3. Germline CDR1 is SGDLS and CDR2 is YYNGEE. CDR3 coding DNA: TGTGCCAGCAGCGTAGAGGGACTAGCGTACTCCTACAATGAGCAGTTCTTC. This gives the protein CASSVEGLAYSYNEQFF.

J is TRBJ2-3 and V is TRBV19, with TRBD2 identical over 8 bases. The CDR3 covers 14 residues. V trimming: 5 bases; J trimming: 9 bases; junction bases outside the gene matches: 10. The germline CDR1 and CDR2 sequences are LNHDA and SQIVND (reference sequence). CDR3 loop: CASSHPGGSATQYF. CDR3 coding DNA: TGTGCCAGTAGTCACCCGGGGGGGAGTGCCACGCAGTATTTT.

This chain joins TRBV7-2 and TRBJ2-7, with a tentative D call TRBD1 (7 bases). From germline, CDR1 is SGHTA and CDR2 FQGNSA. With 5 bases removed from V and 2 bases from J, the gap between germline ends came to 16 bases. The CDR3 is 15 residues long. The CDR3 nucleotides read TGTGCCAGCAGCCAGGGGGGAGGAGGAACCTACGAGCAGTACTTC. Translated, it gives CASSQGGGGTYEQYF.

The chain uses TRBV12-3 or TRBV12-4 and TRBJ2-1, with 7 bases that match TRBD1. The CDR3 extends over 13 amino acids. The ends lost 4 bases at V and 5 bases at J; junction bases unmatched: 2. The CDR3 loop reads CASSYRGDNEQFF. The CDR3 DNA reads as TGTGCCAGCAGTTACAGGGGAGACAATGAGCAGTTCTTC.

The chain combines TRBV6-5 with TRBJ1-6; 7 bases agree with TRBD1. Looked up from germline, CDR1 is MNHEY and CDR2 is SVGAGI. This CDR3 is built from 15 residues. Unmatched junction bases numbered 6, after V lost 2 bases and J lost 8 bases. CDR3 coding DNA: TGTGCCAGCAGTTACCGCCGGGACAGTGATTCACCCCTCCACTTT. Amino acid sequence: CASSYRRDSDSPLHF.

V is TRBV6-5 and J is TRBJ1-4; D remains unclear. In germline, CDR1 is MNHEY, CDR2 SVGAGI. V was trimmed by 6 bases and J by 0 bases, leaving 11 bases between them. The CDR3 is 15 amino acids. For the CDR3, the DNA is TGTGCCAGCAGCCCAGGATTTGCAACTAATGAAAAACTGTTTTTT. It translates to CASSPGFATNEKLFF.

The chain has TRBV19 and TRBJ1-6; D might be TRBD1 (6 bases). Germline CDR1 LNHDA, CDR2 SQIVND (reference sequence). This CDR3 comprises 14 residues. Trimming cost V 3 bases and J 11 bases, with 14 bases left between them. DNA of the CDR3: TGTGCCAGTAGTATCCTGGACAGTAGGCCACCCCTCCACTTT. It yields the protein CASSILDSRPPLHF.

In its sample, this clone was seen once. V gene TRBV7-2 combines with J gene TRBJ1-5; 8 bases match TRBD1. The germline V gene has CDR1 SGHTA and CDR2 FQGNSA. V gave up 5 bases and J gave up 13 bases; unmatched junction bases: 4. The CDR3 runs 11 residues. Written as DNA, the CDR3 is TGTGCCAGCAGCCTCGGGACAGGACAGCATTTT. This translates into CASSLGTGQHF.

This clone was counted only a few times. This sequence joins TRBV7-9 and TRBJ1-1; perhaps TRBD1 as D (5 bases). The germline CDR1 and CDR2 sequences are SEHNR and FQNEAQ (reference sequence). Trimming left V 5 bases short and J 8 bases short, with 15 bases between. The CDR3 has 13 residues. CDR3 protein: CASSKGLAGEAFF. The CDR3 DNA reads TGTGCCAGCAGCAAGGGGCTTGCAGGAGAAGCTTTCTTT.

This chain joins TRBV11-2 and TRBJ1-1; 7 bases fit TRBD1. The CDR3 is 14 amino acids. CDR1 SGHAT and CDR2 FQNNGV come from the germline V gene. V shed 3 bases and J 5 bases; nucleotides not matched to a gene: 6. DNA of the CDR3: TGTGCCAGCAGCTTTTTGGCAGGGGGGACTGAAGCTTTCTTT. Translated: CASSFLAGGTEAFF.

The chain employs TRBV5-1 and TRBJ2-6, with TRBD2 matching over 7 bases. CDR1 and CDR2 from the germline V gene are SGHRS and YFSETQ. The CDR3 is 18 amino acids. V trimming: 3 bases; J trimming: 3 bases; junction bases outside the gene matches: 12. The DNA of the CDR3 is TGCGCCAGCAGCTCCCTGAAGGGAGGGTCAGGTGGGGCCAACGTCCTGACTTTC. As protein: CASSSLKGGSGGANVLTF. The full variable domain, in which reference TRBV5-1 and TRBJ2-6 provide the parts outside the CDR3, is KAGVTQTPRYLIKTRGQQVTLSCSPISGHRSVSWYQQTPGQGLQFLFEYFSETQRNKGNFPGRFSGRQFSNSRSEMNVSTLELGDSALYLCASSSLKGGSGGANVLTFGAGSRLTVL.

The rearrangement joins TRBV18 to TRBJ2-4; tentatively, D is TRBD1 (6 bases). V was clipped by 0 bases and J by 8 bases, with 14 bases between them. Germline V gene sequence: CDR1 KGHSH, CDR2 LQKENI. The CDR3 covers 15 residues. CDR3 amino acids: CASSPPGHGVDIQYF. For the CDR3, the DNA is TGTGCCAGCTCACCACCGGGACATGGTGTTGACATTCAGTACTTC.

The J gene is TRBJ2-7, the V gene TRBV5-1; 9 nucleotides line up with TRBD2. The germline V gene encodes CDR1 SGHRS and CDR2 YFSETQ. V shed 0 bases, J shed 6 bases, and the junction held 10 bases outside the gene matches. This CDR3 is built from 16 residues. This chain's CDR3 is CASSLAGLAGTPEQYF. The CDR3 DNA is TGCGCCAGCAGCTTGGCGGGACTAGCTGGGACCCCCGAGCAGTACTTC. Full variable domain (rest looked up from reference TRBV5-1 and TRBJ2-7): KAGVTQTPRYLIKTRGQQVTLSCSPISGHRSVSWYQQTPGQGLQFLFEYFSETQRNKGNFPGRFSGRQFSNSRSEMNVSTLELGDSALYLCASSLAGLAGTPEQYFGPGTRLTVT.

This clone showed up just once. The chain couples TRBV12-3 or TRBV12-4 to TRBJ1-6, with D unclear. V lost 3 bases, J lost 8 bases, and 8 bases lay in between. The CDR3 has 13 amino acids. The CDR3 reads CASSFAGDSPLHF. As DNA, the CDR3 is TGTGCCAGCAGTTTCGCGGGTGATTCACCCCTCCACTTT.

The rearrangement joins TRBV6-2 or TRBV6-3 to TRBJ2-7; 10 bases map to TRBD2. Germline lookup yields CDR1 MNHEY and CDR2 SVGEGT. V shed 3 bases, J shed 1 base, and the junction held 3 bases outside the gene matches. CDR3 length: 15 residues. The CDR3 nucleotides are TGTGCCAGCAGTTATGGACTAGCGGTTTCCTACGAGCAGTACTTC. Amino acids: CASSYGLAVSYEQYF.

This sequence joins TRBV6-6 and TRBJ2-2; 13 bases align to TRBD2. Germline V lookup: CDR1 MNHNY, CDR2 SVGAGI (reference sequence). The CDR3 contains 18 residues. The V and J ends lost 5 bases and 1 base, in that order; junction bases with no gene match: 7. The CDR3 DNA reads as TGTGCCAGCAGTCTAGGACTAGCGGGGGCCATGAACACCGGGGAGCTGTTTTTT. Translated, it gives CASSLGLAGAMNTGELFF.

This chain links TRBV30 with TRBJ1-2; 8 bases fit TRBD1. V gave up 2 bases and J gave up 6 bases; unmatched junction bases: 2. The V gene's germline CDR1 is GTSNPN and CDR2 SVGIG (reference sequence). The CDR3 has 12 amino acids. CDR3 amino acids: CAWSYRGNGYTF. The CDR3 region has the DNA TGTGCCTGGAGTTACAGGGGGAATGGCTACACCTTC. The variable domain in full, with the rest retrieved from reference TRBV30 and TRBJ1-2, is SQTIHQWPATLVQPVGSPLSLECTVEGTSNPNLYWYRQAAGRGLQLLFYSVGIGQISSEVPQNLSASRPQDRQFILSSKKLLLSDSGFYLCAWSYRGNGYTFGSGTRLTVV.

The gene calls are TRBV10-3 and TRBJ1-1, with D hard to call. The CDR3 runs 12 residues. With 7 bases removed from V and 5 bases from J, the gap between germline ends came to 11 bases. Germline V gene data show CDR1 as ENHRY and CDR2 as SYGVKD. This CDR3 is CAITGIGTEAFF. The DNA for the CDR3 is TGTGCCATCACGGGGATCGGAACTGAAGCTTTCTTT.

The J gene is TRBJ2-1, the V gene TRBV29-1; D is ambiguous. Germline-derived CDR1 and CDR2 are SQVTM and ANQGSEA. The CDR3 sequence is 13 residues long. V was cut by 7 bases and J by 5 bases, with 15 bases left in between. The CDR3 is CSGVTGFHNEQFF. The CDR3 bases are TGCAGCGGGGTGACTGGGTTCCACAATGAGCAGTTCTTC.

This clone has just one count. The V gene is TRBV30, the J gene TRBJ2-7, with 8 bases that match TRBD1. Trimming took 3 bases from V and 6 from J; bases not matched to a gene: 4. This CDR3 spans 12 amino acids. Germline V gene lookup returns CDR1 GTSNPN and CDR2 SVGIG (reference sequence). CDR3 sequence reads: CAWRTGVGEQYF. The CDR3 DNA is TGTGCCTGGAGGACAGGGGTGGGCGAGCAGTACTTC.

CDR3: CASSPAEGAGETQYF. The CDR3 DNA sequence: TGTGCCAGCAGCCCGGCGGAGGGGGCGGGGGAGACCCAGTACTTC. V usage is TRBV9 and J usage is TRBJ2-5, with D tentatively TRBD1 (7 bases). The germline gives CDR1 SGDLS, CDR2 YYNGEE. CDR3 length: 15 amino acids. V was trimmed by 4 bases and J by 5 bases, leaving 18 bases between them.

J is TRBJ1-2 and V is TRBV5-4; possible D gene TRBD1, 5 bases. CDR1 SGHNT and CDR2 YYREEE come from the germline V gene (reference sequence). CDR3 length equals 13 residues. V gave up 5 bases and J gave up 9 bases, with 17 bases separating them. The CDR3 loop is CASSLSGRQRYTF. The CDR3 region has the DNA TGTGCCAGCAGTTTGTCAGGCCGACAGCGCTACACCTTC.

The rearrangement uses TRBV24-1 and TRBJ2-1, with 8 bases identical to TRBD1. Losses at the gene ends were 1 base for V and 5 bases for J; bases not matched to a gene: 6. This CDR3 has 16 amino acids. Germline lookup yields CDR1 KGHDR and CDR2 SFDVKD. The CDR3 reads CATSDFVRTGNNEQFF. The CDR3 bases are TGTGCCACCAGTGATTTTGTTAGGACAGGGAACAATGAGCAGTTCTTC.

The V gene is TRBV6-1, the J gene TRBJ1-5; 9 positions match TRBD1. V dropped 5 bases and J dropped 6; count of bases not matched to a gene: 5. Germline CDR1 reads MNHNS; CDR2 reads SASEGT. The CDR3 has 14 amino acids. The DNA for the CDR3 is TGTGCCAGCAGTCCCACAGGGGGCGGTCAGCCCCAGCATTTT. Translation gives CASSPTGGGQPQHF.